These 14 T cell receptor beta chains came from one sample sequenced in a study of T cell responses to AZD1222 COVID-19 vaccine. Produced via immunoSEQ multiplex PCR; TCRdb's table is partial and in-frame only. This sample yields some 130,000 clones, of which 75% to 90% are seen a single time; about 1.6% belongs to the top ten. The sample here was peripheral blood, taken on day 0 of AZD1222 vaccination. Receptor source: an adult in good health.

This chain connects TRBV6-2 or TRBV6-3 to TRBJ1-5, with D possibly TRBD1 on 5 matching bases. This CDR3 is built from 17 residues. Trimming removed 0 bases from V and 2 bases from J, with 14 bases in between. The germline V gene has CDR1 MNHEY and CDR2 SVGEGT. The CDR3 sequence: CASSYSIDGARNQPQHF. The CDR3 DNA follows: TGTGCCAGCAGTTACTCGATCGACGGGGCCCGCAATCAGCCCCAGCATTTT.

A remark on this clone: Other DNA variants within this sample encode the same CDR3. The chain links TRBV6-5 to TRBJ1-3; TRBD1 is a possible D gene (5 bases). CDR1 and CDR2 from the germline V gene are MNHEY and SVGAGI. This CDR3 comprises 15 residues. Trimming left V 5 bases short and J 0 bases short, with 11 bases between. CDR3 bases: TGTGCCAGCAGTCCGCGGGGGGGCTCTGGAAACACCATATATTTT. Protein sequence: CASSPRGGSGNTIYF.

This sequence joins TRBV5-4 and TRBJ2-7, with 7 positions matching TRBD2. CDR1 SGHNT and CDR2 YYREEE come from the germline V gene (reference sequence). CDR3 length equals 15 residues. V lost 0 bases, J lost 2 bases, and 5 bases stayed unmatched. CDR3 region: CASSLGGTTTYEQYF. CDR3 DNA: TGTGCCAGCAGCTTGGGGGGGACTACCACCTACGAGCAGTACTTC. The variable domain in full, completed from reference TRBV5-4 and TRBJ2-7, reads ETGVTQSPTHLIKTRGQQVTLRCSSQSGHNTVSWYQQALGQGPQFIFQYYREEENGRGNFPPRFSGLQFPNYSSELNVNALELDDSALYLCASSLGGTTTYEQYFGPGTRLTVT.

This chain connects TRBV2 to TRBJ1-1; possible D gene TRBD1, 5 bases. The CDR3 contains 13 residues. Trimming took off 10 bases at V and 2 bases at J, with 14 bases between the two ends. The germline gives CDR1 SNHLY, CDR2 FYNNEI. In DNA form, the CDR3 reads TGTGCCACCCAGACAGTGGTTAACACTGAAGCTTTCTTT. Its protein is CATQTVVNTEAFF.

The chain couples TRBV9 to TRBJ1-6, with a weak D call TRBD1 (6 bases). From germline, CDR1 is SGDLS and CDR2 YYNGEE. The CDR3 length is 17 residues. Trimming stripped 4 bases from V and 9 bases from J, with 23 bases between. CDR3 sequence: CASSPDVGGRLSSPLHF. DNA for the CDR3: TGTGCCAGCAGCCCCGATGTGGGGGGCAGGTTAAGTTCACCCCTCCACTTT.

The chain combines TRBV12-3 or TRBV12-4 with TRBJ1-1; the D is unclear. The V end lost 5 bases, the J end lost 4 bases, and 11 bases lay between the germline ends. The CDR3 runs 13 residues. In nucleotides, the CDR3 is TGTGCCAGCAGTCCCTGGAGCGCCACTGAAGCTTTCTTT. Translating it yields CASSPWSATEAFF.

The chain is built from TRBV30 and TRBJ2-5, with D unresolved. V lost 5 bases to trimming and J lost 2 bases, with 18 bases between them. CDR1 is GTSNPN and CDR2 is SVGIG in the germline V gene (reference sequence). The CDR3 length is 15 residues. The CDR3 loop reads CAWANKRLSQETQYF. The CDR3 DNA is TGTGCCTGGGCCAACAAGAGACTGAGTCAAGAGACCCAGTACTTC. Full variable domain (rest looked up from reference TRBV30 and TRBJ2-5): SQTIHQWPATLVQPVGSPLSLECTVEGTSNPNLYWYRQAAGRGLQLLFYSVGIGQISSEVPQNLSASRPQDRQFILSSKKLLLSDSGFYLCAWANKRLSQETQYFGPGTRLLVL.

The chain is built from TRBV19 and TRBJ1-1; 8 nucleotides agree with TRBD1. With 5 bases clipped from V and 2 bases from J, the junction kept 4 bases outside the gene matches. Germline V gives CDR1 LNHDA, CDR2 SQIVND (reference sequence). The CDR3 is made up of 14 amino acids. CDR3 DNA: TGTGCCAGTAGTGTCGACAGGGGAAACACTGAAGCTTTCTTT. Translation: CASSVDRGNTEAFF.

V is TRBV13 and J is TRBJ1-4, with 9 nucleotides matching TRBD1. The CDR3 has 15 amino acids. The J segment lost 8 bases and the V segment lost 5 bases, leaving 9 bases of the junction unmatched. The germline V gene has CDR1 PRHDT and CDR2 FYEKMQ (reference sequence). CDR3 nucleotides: TGTGCCAGCAGCGCCCGGGACAGGGAGGAGGAAAAACTGTTTTTT. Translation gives CASSARDREEEKLFF.

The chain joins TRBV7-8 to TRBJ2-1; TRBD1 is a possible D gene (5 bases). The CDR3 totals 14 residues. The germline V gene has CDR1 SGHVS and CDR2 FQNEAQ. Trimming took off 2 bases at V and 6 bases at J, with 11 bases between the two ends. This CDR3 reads CASSLWARVNEQFF. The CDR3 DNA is TGTGCCAGCAGCTTATGGGCCAGGGTCAATGAGCAGTTCTTC.

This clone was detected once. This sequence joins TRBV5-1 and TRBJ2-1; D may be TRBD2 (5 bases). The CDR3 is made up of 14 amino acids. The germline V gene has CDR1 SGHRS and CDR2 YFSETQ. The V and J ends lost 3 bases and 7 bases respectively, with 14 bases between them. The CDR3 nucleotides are TGCGCCAGCAGCTCGGACTCCTTAGGAAATGAGCAGTTCTTC. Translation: CASSSDSLGNEQFF.

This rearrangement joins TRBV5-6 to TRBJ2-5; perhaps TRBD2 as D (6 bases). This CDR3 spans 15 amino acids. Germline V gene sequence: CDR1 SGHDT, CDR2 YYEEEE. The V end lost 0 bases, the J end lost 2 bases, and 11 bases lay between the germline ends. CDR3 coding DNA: TGTGCCAGCAGCTTGGAGGGTGCGGGGCAAGAGACCCAGTACTTC. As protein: CASSLEGAGQETQYF.

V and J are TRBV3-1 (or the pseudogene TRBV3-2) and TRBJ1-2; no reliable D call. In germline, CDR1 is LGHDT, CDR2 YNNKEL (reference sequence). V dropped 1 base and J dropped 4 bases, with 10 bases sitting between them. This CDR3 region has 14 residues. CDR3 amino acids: CASSQGVGPYGYTF. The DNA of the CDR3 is TGTGCCAGCAGCCAAGGAGTCGGCCCCTATGGCTACACCTTC.

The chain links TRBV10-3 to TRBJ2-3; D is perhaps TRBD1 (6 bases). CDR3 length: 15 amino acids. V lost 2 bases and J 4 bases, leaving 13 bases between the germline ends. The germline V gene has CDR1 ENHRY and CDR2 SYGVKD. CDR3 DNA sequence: TGTGCCATCAGTGAGGGGGGCCTTAGGGCAGATACGCAGTATTTT. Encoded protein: CAISEGGLRADTQYF.